This T cell receptor (beta chain) originates from a study of blood T cell repertoires in COVID-19. Across the study: Sites in the United States, Italy and Spain provided acute and convalescent COVID-19 samples. The cDNA or gDNA used as material had been derived from T cells, B-cell-depleted T cells, or PBMCs.

Original handling: Amplified reference gene primers provided the basis for estimating nucleated cell counts. Profiled with immunoSEQ multiplex PCR; TCRdb holds only in-frame clones, not every one. That table is the source of V, J and clone size, and D and trimming were worked out from the DNA. The sample consists of roughly 70,000 clones, about 70% of them appearing once. This CDR3 has 11 amino acids. Germline V gene sequence: CDR1 MDHEN, CDR2 SYDVKM. Trimming shortened V by 7 bases and J by 4 bases, and 8 bases separated the two germline ends. The sequencing sample was made of peripheral blood. This TCR was sampled from a woman in her 70s with acute or convalescent COVID-19. The gene calls are TRBV28 and TRBJ2-7; tentatively, D is TRBD1 (6 bases). The CDR3 DNA reads TGTGCCAGCAACCAGGGGTACGAGCAGTACTTC. Protein sequence: CASNQGYEQYF.